The clone carrying this T cell receptor (beta chain) occurred a few times. The sample belongs to a study of blood T cell repertoires in COVID-19. CDR3 length: 15 residues. Germline lookup yields CDR1 SGHRS and CDR2 YFSETQ. Between the trimmed V and J ends, which lost 1 base and 0 bases, there was a span of 10 bases. This table comes from immunoSEQ multiplex PCR, and its TCRdb copy is limited to in-frame clones, with some not included. The data show 200,000 to 250,000 clones, with under 95% seen just once and approximately 1.2% held by the top ten. V usage is TRBV5-1 and J usage is TRBJ2-5; D is undetermined. The sequencing input was peripheral blood. The clonotype comes from a man aged 30-40 years with acute or convalescent COVID-19. CDR3 loop: CASSLIGRNQETQYF. The CDR3 DNA reads TGCGCCAGCAGCTTGATAGGCAGGAACCAAGAGACCCAGTACTTC.